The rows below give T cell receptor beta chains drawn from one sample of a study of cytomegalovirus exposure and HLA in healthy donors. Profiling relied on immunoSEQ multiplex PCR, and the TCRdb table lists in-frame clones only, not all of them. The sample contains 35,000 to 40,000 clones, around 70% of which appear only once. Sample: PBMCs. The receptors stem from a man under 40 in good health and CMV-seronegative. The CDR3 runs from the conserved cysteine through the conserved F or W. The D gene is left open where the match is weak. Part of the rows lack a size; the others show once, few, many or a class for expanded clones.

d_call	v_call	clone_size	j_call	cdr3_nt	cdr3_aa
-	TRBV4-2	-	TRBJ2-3	TGTGCCAGCAGCCAAGATCTCAGCGGGAGCACAGATACGCAGTATTTT	CASSQDLSGSTDTQYF
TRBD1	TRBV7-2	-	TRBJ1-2	TGTGCCAGCAGCTGGGGGGGGACAGGGGGACGTGGCTACACCTTC	CASSWGGTGGRGYTF
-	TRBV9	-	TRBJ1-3	TGTGCCAGCAGCGTAATTCGGCAGTCCGGAGACACCATATATTTT	CASSVIRQSGDTIYF
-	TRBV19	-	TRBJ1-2	TGTGCCAGTAGTCCTATCGACAGTCATAACTATGGCTACACCTTC	CASSPIDSHNYGYTF
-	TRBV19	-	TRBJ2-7	TGTGCCAGTAGTGCAGACTACGAGCAGTACTTC	CASSADYEQYF
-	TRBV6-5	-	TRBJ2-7	TGTGCCAGCAGTTACTCTCCCGTGAGTGAGCAGTACTTC	CASSYSPVSEQYF
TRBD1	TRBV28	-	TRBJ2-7	TGTGCCAGCAGACCGGACAGGGGGATTTCCTACGAGCAGTACTTC	CASRPDRGISYEQYF
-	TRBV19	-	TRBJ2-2	TGTGCCAGTAGCCCCTTAGGGGCAGGGAACACCGGGGAGCTGTTTTTT	CASSPLGAGNTGELFF
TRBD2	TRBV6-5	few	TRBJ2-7	TGTGCCAGCAGTTACTCTAGCGGGACCTACGAGCAGTACTTC	CASSYSSGTYEQYF
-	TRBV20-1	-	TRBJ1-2	TGCAGACTCAAGGTCGGGGTTGGCTACACCTTC	CRLKVGVGYTF
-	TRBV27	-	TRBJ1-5	TGTGCCAGCAGTCCGGGGGGGAGGGGAGATCAGCCCCAGCATTTT	CASSPGGRGDQPQHF
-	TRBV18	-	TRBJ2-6	TGTGCCAGCTCACCACCAGGGGCTGGGGCCAACGTCCTGACTTTC	CASSPPGAGANVLTF
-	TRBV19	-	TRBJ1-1	TGTGCCAGTAGTAGGGGGGGGGCCATGAACACTGAAGCTTTCTTT	CASSRGGAMNTEAFF
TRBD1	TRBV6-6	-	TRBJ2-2	TGTGCCAGCAGTTACTCAGGACAGGGGGGCACCGGGGAGCTGTTTTTT	CASSYSGQGGTGELFF
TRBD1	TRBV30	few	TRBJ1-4	TGTGCCTGGAGTGTGCCAGGGGGAGTGGGGAAACTGTTTTTT	CAWSVPGGVGKLFF
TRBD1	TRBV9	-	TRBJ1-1	TGTGCCAGCAGCGCTGGGACAGGGGGGAAAGCTTTCTTT	CASSAGTGGKAFF
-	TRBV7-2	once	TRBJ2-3	TGTGCCAGCAGCGAGTCCCATACGCAGTATTTT	CASSESHTQYF
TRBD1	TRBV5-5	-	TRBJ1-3	TGTGCCAGCAGCGCGGACAGGAGGATCTCTGGAAACACCATATATTTT	CASSADRRISGNTIYF
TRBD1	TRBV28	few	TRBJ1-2	TGTGCCAGCAGTGCACCGGGACAGGGGGCGCTGGGCTACACCTTC	CASSAPGQGALGYTF
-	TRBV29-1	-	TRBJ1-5	TGCAGCGTTGAAGATCAAACCGGGCAGCCCCAGCATTTT	CSVEDQTGQPQHF
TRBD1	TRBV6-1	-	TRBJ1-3	TGTGCCAGCAGTGCCCGGGGGACAGGGGCGTCGCGCACCATATATTTT	CASSARGTGASRTIYF
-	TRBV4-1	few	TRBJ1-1	TGCGCCAGCAGCCAAGATCCAGGGAACACTGAAGCTTTCTTT	CASSQDPGNTEAFF
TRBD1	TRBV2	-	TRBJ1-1	TGTGCCAGCAGTGGACAGGGGTGGACTGAAGCTTTCTTT	CASSGQGWTEAFF
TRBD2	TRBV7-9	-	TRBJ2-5	TGTGCCAGCAGCTTCCCCCCGGGAGCGGGACCTCTTGGGGAGCAGTACTTC	CASSFPPGAGPLGEQYF
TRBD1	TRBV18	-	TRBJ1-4	TGTGCCAGCTCACGAACGAGGGACAGACCAACTAATGAAAAACTGTTTTTT	CASSRTRDRPTNEKLFF
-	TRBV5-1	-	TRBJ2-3	TGCGCCAGCAGCTTGGATTTTAGCATTGATACGCAGTATTTT	CASSLDFSIDTQYF
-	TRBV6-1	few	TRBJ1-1	TGTGCCAGCAGTGAACGCGGGAACACTGAAGCTTTCTTT	CASSERGNTEAFF
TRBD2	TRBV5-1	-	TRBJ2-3	TGCGCCAGCAGCTTGAGCCTAGCGGGGACTCCTAGCACAGATACGCAGTATTTT	CASSLSLAGTPSTDTQYF
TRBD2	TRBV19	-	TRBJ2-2	TGTGCCAGTAGTCCCCGGACTAGCGGGTACCGTTATATAAACACCGGGGAGCTGTTTTTT	CASSPRTSGYRYINTGELFF
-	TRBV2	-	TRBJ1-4	TGTGCCAGCATCTTCAACAGTCGAAGTGAAAAACTGTTTTTT	CASIFNSRSEKLFF
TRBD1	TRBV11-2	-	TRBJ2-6	TGTGCCAGCAGCAGACCGGGACAGAAGATGTTTGGGGCCAACGTCCTGACTTTC	CASSRPGQKMFGANVLTF
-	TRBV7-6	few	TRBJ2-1	TGTGCCAGCAGCTCCGACGGGGGAGCACAAGAGCAGTTCTTC	CASSSDGGAQEQFF
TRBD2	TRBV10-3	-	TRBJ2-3	TGTGCCATCAGCTCTAGCGGGAGGGACACAGATACGCAGTATTTT	CAISSSGRDTDTQYF
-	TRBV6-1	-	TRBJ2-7	TGTGCCAGCAGTGATTTAGCTCCCTACGAGCAGTACTTC	CASSDLAPYEQYF
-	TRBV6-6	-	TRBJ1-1	TGTGCCAGCTGGGGCCAGATTAACACTGAAGCTTTCTTT	CASWGQINTEAFF
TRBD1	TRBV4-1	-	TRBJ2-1	TGCGCCAGCAGCCGACAGGGGGAGGGGAACAATGAGCAGTTCTTC	CASSRQGEGNNEQFF
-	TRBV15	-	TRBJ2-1	TGTGCCACCAGCAGAGAAAGCAGGGGTTACAATGAGCAGTTCTTC	CATSRESRGYNEQFF
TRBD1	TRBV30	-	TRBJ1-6	TGTGCCTGGACTGCGGGACAGGGGTATTCACCCCTCCACTTT	CAWTAGQGYSPLHF
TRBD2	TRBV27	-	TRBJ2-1	TGTGCCAGCACGGGACTAGCGGGAGGGAATGAGCAGTTCTTC	CASTGLAGGNEQFF